These T cell receptor beta chains were read from a single sample in a study of blood T cell repertoires in COVID-19. The data were produced by immunoSEQ multiplex PCR, yet TCRdb's version contains in-frame clones alone and is incomplete. The repertoire has around 260,000 clones, approximately 86% of them found once; the top ten carry about 5%. The sequenced material came from peripheral blood. The receptor set was obtained from a woman aged 55-69 years with COVID-19, enrolled during active disease. Each CDR3 is given with its conserved first and last residue. The D gene is left open where the match is weak. Clone size is given for some rows only: seen once, a few or many times, or a class if the clone is expanded.

. TRBJ1-2 TRBV28 TRBD1 TGTGCCAGCAGTTTGAACAGGGGATATTACTATGGCTACACCTTC CASSLNRGYYYGYTF
. TRBJ1-5 TRBV6-5 . TGTGCCAGCAGTTACTTCAGGGGAAATCAGCCCCAGCATTTT CASSYFRGNQPQHF
. TRBJ2-2 TRBV29-1 TRBD1 TGCAGCGTGCGAAGGGGACAGGGGGGGGAGCTGTTTTTT CSVRRGQGGELFF
. TRBJ2-6 TRBV19 . TGTGCCACCGCCGGGTCTGGGGCCAACGTCCTGACTTTC CATAGSGANVLTF
. TRBJ2-2 TRBV11-2 . TGTGCCAGCAGCTTAGGGGCGGGAACCCCACGGCTGTTTTTT CASSLGAGTPRLFF
few TRBJ1-5 TRBV28 . TGTGCCAGCAGTAACCTCGGACGTTTGGGGGGTCAGCCCCAGCATTTT CASSNLGRLGGQPQHF
. TRBJ1-5 TRBV30 TRBD1 TGTGCCTGGGGACAGGGTTATCAGCCCCAGCATTTT CAWGQGYQPQHF
. TRBJ1-1 TRBV6-5 . TGTGCCAGCAGAAACAAGGGAGATATTGAAGCTTTCTTT CASRNKGDIEAFF
. TRBJ1-5 TRBV6-5 . TGTGCCAGCAGTAGACACCAGGTGACTCAGCCCCAGCATTTT CASSRHQVTQPQHF
. TRBJ1-4 TRBV24-1 TRBD1 TGTGCCACCAGTGATTCGGGACAGGGGGCAACTAATGAAAAACTGTTTTTT CATSDSGQGATNEKLFF
. TRBJ2-1 TRBV7-3 TRBD2 TGTGCCAGCAGCTTAGCGAGCGGGAAATACAATGAGCAGTTCTTC CASSLASGKYNEQFF
few TRBJ2-3 TRBV7-9 . TGTGCCAGCAGCTTAGATCGGGAGCGGCGGGCAGATACGCAGTATTTT CASSLDRERRADTQYF
. TRBJ2-5 TRBV6-2/TRBV6-3 . TGTGCCAGCAGCCCGCGAGGGGAGACCCAGTACTTC CASSPRGETQYF
. TRBJ2-1 TRBV21-1 . TGTGCCAGCAGCGGAACCGGGACTAGCGGATCCTACAATGAGCAGTTCTTC CASSGTGTSGSYNEQFF
. TRBJ2-1 TRBV24-1 TRBD2 TGTGCCACCAGTGAGTCACTAGCGGGAGGGCCGGTTGAGCAGTTCTTC CATSESLAGGPVEQFF
. TRBJ2-2 TRBV27 TRBD1 TGTGCCAGCAGTTTAAGCTTGACAGGGGCCAACACCGGGGAGCTGTTTTTT CASSLSLTGANTGELFF
. TRBJ2-7 TRBV14 TRBD2 TGTGCCAGCAGCCAGGCAGGACTAGCGGGAAAATACGAGCAGTACTTC CASSQAGLAGKYEQYF